Below are 20 T cell receptor beta chains sequenced from a single sample in a study of response to subunit inactivated influenza vaccine. One entry per CDR3 protein, called by TCRdb with MiXCR from the RT-PCR reads. The sample shows about 540,000 distinct CDR3 sequences, around 13% of them seen only once. The source was PBMCs from blood, collected roughly 12 days after vaccination. The receptor set was obtained from a man in his forties or fifties who received an inactivated influenza vaccine.

This clonotype was seen only a few times. The rearrangement joins TRBV3-1 to TRBJ2-2; weak D call: TRBD2 (5 bases). The CDR3 has 16 amino acids. The V end was cut by 4 bases, the J end by 4 bases, with 16 bases between. The germline gives CDR1 LGHDT, CDR2 YNNKEL (reference sequence). The DNA for the CDR3 is TGTGCCAGCAGCCCCGGGGTGGGCCCGAGCACCGGGGAGCTGTTTTTT. Translated, it gives CASSPGVGPSTGELFF.

There are many counts of this clonotype. This chain uses TRBV11-2 with TRBJ2-5; 8 nucleotides agree with TRBD1. CDR3 size: 14 residues. CDR1 and CDR2 (germline): SGHAT, FQNNGV. V lost 5 bases to trimming and J lost 1 base; unmatched junction nucleotides: 3. The CDR3 DNA reads as TGTGCCAGCAGCCCTCAGGGGGCCCAAGAGACCCAGTACTTC. This gives the protein CASSPQGAQETQYF.

The rearrangement links TRBV9 to TRBJ2-7, with unresolved D. The germline gives CDR1 SGDLS, CDR2 YYNGEE. The CDR3 loop spans 14 amino acids. The V end lost 0 bases, the J end lost 3 bases, and 10 bases lay between the germline ends. CDR3 sequence: CASSVGRPGYEQYF. The DNA of the CDR3 is TGTGCCAGCAGCGTAGGGCGTCCGGGCTACGAGCAGTACTTC.

There are many counts of this clonotype. One end of the junction is discordant with germline, which a read error may explain. The V call is TRBV5-1, the J call TRBJ2-7, with no clear D. CDR3 length: 14 amino acids. Per the germline V gene, CDR1 is SGHRS and CDR2 is YFSETQ. The DNA of the CDR3 is TGTGCCAGCAGCTTAGGAACAGCCGCCTACGAGCAGTACTTC. Protein product: CASSLGTAAYEQYF.

This chain uses TRBV6-1 with TRBJ1-4, with D perhaps TRBD1 (6 bases). Trimming removed 6 bases from V and 5 bases from J, with 16 bases in between. The CDR3 extends over 15 amino acids. From germline, CDR1 is MNHNS and CDR2 SASEGT. The CDR3 bases are TGTGCCAGCAGAGATCCTTCGAGGGGGAATGAAAAACTGTTTTTT. Its protein product is CASRDPSRGNEKLFF.

The V call is TRBV12-3 or TRBV12-4, the J call TRBJ2-2; D gene unclear. Trimming cost V 4 bases and J 6 bases, with 9 bases left between them. The CDR3 length is 13 residues. The CDR3 nucleotides read TGTGCCAGCAGTTACGGCAGCCCCGGGGAGCTGTTTTTT. It encodes CASSYGSPGELFF.

In its sample, this clonotype was seen a few times. The chain joins TRBV7-9 to TRBJ2-7; 9 nucleotides match TRBD2. Germline CDR1 SEHNR, CDR2 FQNEAQ (reference sequence). This CDR3 comprises 15 residues. Trimming cost V 3 bases and J 5 bases; bases outside gene matches: 8. As DNA, the CDR3 is TGTGCCAGCAGCTTTAGCGGGAGTTCAGGAGACGAGCAGTACTTC. This translates into CASSFSGSSGDEQYF.

This chain links TRBV4-3 with TRBJ2-1, with a possible D match to TRBD2 (5 bases). Germline assignment: CDR1 LGHNA and CDR2 YSLEER. The CDR3 covers 16 residues. V lost 5 bases and J 0 bases, leaving 14 bases between the germline ends. For the CDR3, the DNA is TGCGCCAGCAGCAAGGCTGAGAGGGCCTCCTACAATGAGCAGTTCTTC. It is translated as CASSKAERASYNEQFF.

The count of this clonotype is one. This sequence joins TRBV20-1 and TRBJ2-1, with D possibly being TRBD2 (5 bases). With 0 bases removed from V and 0 bases from J, the gap between germline ends came to 12 bases. The germline V gene has CDR1 DFQATT and CDR2 SNEGSKA (reference sequence). CDR3 length equals 16 residues. CDR3 loop: CSARDLSGSSYNEQFF. DNA of the CDR3: TGCAGTGCTAGAGATCTTAGTGGGAGCTCCTACAATGAGCAGTTCTTC.

Here the CDR3 reads CSVSRDRGEPQHF. CDR3 coding DNA: TGCAGCGTTTCCCGGGACAGGGGAGAGCCCCAGCATTTT. The chain employs TRBV29-1 and TRBJ1-5; 10 positions match TRBD1. Germline trimming cut 5 bases from V and 8 bases from J; bases unmatched to any gene: 6. CDR3 length equals 13 residues. Germline values: CDR1 SQVTM, CDR2 ANQGSEA.

This rearrangement joins TRBV2 to TRBJ1-4; D gene unclear. V lost 7 bases and J lost 3, with 18 bases in between. This CDR3 contains 16 residues. Germline loops: CDR1 SNHLY, CDR2 FYNNEI. The CDR3 region is CASTLGGMSSNEKLFF. The CDR3 DNA is TGTGCCAGCACCCTAGGAGGAATGTCGTCTAATGAAAAACTGTTTTTT.

This chain uses TRBV25-1 with TRBJ2-2, with D possibly being TRBD1 (6 bases). Per germline, CDR1 MGHDK and CDR2 SYGVNS. This CDR3 contains 12 residues. CDR3 loop: CAGGPNTGELFF. The CDR3 region has the DNA TGTGCTGGGGGCCCGAACACCGGGGAGCTGTTTTTT.

This clonotype occurred a few times. The genes are TRBV29-1 and TRBJ2-2; 7 bases line up with TRBD1. The trim removed 8 bases at V and 2 bases at J, leaving 8 bases unmatched. CDR3 size: 14 residues. Germline CDR1 SQVTM, CDR2 ANQGSEA. CDR3: CSTTGQRNTGELFF. CDR3 sequence (DNA): TGCAGCACAACGGGACAGAGAAACACCGGGGAGCTGTTTTTT.

The sample holds a few counts of this clonotype. The CDR3 region is CASSFVLAAPEETQYF. Written as DNA, the CDR3 is TGCGCCAGCAGCTTTGTCCTAGCGGCCCCTGAGGAGACCCAGTACTTC. J is TRBJ2-5 and V is TRBV5-1, with TRBD2 matching over 7 bases. Germline V gene lookup returns CDR1 SGHRS and CDR2 YFSETQ. The CDR3 length is 16 residues. Losses at the gene ends were 2 bases for V and 5 bases for J; bases not matched to a gene: 12.

This clonotype was recorded once. A much larger clone differs from this one at a single base, so this may be a read error. The chain couples TRBV7-8 to TRBJ1-2; D is undetermined. Trimming left V 4 bases short and J 0 bases short, with 9 bases between. The CDR3 loop spans 14 amino acids. Looked up from germline, CDR1 is SGHVS and CDR2 is FQNEAQ. The CDR3 DNA follows: TGTGCCAGCAGCTGGAGCCCGACTAACTATGGCTACACCTTC. This encodes CASSWSPTNYGYTF.

V and J are TRBV5-6 and TRBJ2-1; 9 nucleotides agree with TRBD1. Germline V gene data show CDR1 as SGHDT and CDR2 as YYEEEE. V gave up 1 base and J gave up 5 bases; unmatched junction bases: 7. The CDR3 contains 16 residues. The CDR3 region has the DNA TGTGCCAGCAGCTTGAGGGGGACAGGGACCCACAATGAGCAGTTCTTC. Amino acids: CASSLRGTGTHNEQFF.

In this sample, this clonotype turned up a few times. V and J are TRBV15 and TRBJ2-7, with 7 bases identical to TRBD2. The V segment lost 1 base and the J segment 6 bases; nucleotides outside the gene matches: 6. The germline V gene has CDR1 LNHNV and CDR2 YYDKDF (reference sequence). This CDR3 region has 14 residues. The CDR3 DNA follows: TGTGCCACCAGCAGAGGCGGGAGCATGCTCGAGCAGTACTTC. It yields the protein CATSRGGSMLEQYF.

This clonotype showed up just a few times. J is TRBJ1-6 and V is TRBV20-1, with no clear D. V shed 5 bases and J shed 4 bases, with 12 bases lying between them. CDR1 and CDR2 from the germline V gene are DFQATT and SNEGSKA (reference sequence). This CDR3 is built from 14 residues. The CDR3 sequence: CSARLGGYNSPLHF. The DNA of the CDR3 is TGCAGTGCTCGCCTGGGAGGATATAATTCACCCCTCCACTTT.

This clonotype has ten or more counts. This chain uses TRBV7-2 with TRBJ2-4; D uncertain. Germline-derived CDR1 and CDR2 are SGHTA and FQGNSA. This CDR3 is 15 amino acids long. The germline V and J ends were trimmed by 6 bases and 0 bases, with 12 bases remaining between them. The DNA of the CDR3 is TGTGCCAGCAGTTCCTACGATCTAGCCAAAAACATTCAGTACTTC. As protein: CASSSYDLAKNIQYF. The full variable domain, its missing parts supplied by reference TRBV7-2 and TRBJ2-4, is GAGVSQSPSNKVTEKGKDVELRCDPISGHTALYWYRQSLGQGLEFLIYFQGNSAPDKSGLPSDRFSAERTGGSVSTLTIQRTQQEDSAVYLCASSSYDLAKNIQYFGAGTRLSVL.

This clonotype was seen at least ten times. V usage is TRBV2 and J usage is TRBJ2-7; possibly TRBD2 for D (6 bases). The ends were cut back, 8 bases at V and 3 bases at J, with 14 bases in the middle. Germline V gives CDR1 SNHLY, CDR2 FYNNEI. This CDR3 has 13 amino acids. CDR3 loop: CASVRRGNYEQYF. The CDR3 coding sequence is TGTGCCAGCGTGCGACGGGGGAACTACGAGCAGTACTTC.